The following is a T cell receptor beta chain sequence with its context. This CDR3 spans 15 amino acids. Germline assignment: CDR1 SGHRS and CDR2 YFSETQ. V was shortened by 1 base and J by 2 bases, with 11 bases between the two germline ends. Only in-frame clones appear in the TCRdb table, and some are missing; sequencing was by immunoSEQ multiplex PCR. This table has 130,000 to 150,000 clones, 70% to 80% appearing once. This sample was included in a study of blood T cell repertoires in COVID-19. Study in general: COVID-19 samples, acute and convalescent, were from the United States, Italy and Spain.

The sample consisted of peripheral blood. The sequence derives from a woman in her 70s with COVID-19, enrolled during active disease. The chain has TRBV5-1 and TRBJ2-3; TRBD1 might be the D (6 bases). The DNA of the CDR3 is TGCGCCAGCAGCTTGAGGCAGGGGCTCACAGATACGCAGTATTTT. It specifies CASSLRQGLTDTQYF.